The rows below give T cell receptor beta chains drawn from one sample of a study of shared clonotypes between healthy human individuals. Profiling relied on immunoSEQ multiplex PCR, and the TCRdb table lists in-frame clones only, not all of them. The table includes a few million clones, 90% to 95% detected once. Material for sequencing was naive CD4+ T cells sorted from blood. Receptors originate from a man aged 18 to 29 in good health. Each CDR3 is given with its conserved first and last residue. The order of the fields is J gene, D gene, V gene, CDR3 protein. A D gene is named only where the DNA matches it firmly.

>TRBJ2-5|TRBD2|TRBV12-5
CASALGLQETQYF
>TRBJ2-7|TRBD1|TRBV7-8
CASSLSVGTGKAEQYF
>TRBJ2-7|.|TRBV19
CASRARNSYEQYF
>TRBJ2-7|.|TRBV5-1
CASSLTGNTYEQYF
>TRBJ2-4|.|TRBV4-1
CASSQGVLATNIQYF
>TRBJ1-2|.|TRBV7-8
CASSLTPGYGYTF
>TRBJ1-4|.|TRBV18
CASSPPGSNEKLFF
>TRBJ2-3|TRBD1|TRBV9
CASSAQGDTQYF
>TRBJ2-5|.|TRBV18
CASSPTASQETQYF
>TRBJ2-3|TRBD2|TRBV5-1
CASSFSRTSGDYTDTQYF
>TRBJ1-1|TRBD1|TRBV7-9
CASSPDRVRNTEAFF
>TRBJ2-7|.|TRBV21-1
CASRPGTGKREQYF
>TRBJ2-7|TRBD2|TRBV6-1
CASSEVSGGAGVKYF
>TRBJ1-1|.|TRBV4-1
CASSQDPGWEAFF
>TRBJ2-7|TRBD1|TRBV25-1
CASSPWTGNEQYF
>TRBJ2-2|.|TRBV9
CASSVSIPSSGELFF
>TRBJ2-1|TRBD2|TRBV6-6
CASSYPSGAGNEQFF
>TRBJ2-7|TRBD2|TRBV7-2
CASSRLAGFLEQYF
>TRBJ2-7|TRBD1|TRBV10-1
CASARGQGGEQYF
>TRBJ2-3|TRBD1|TRBV7-8
CASSFGGTELPYPDTQYF
>TRBJ2-5|TRBD1|TRBV27
CASSLDLTGGQETQYF
>TRBJ1-4|.|TRBV6-6
CASTDGGNEKLFF
>TRBJ2-5|TRBD2|TRBV10-1
CASSDAGLNGRAGTQYF
>TRBJ2-2|TRBD2|TRBV6-5
CASTLAGGGTGELFF
>TRBJ1-5|.|TRBV10-3
CAISESQANQPQHF
>TRBJ2-5|.|TRBV5-1
CASSLGGPETQYF
>TRBJ1-2|.|TRBV11-2
CASSTRSYGYTF
>TRBJ2-3|.|TRBV7-2
CASSSPMGMDTQYF
>TRBJ1-6|TRBD1|TRBV9
CASSAGDRVGSPLHF
>TRBJ2-1|.|TRBV7-3
CASSQGASLAEQFF